This T cell receptor beta chain is drawn from a study of radiation and T cells in renal cell carcinoma. Concerning this clone: Its specificity is unknown.

Sample time point: blood 4 weeks post-SBRT, at nephrectomy. Documented treatment: 15 Gy SBRT to primary tumor, nephrectomy 4 weeks later. Notes on the study in general: From baseline, blood top tumor clonotypes peaked at 2 weeks post-radiation. Pretreatment tumor biopsies were lacking, so baseline clonotypes are unknown.

Using immunoSEQ multiplex PCR, the repertoire was profiled, and TCRdb retains in-frame clones only, with some absent. This repertoire shows roughly 58,000 clones, 65% to 80% found once; its top ten account for 6.5% to 7.5%. Trimming cost V 1 base and J 3 bases, with 3 bases left between them. Per germline, CDR1 MNHNS and CDR2 SASEGT. This CDR3 spans 12 amino acids. The chain recombines TRBV6-1 with TRBJ1-1, with D hard to call. The clonotype originates from a man in his 60s with renal cell carcinoma. The starting material was blood, obtained from a patient whose treatment included radiotherapy and nephrectomy. CDR3 loop: CASSEGHTEAFF. The CDR3 DNA reads as TGTGCCAGCAGTGAAGGACACACTGAAGCTTTCTTT.